This TCR beta chain emerged from a study of cytomegalovirus exposure and HLA in healthy donors. Across the whole study: From 150 million to 200 million T cells, an earlier analysis saw under 140 million unique TCR beta sequences.

Trimming shortened V by 4 bases and J by 5 bases, and 21 bases separated the two germline ends. The CDR3 totals 16 residues. Germline CDR1 and CDR2: SGHRS and YFSETQ. On this clone itself: The antigen is unknown.

With 60 Vbeta and 13 Jbeta primers, the PCR was carried out. Per the authors' pipeline: Later work found roughly 80 million unique TCR beta chains, with 9 million to 13 million shared. The data were produced by immunoSEQ multiplex PCR, yet TCRdb's version contains in-frame clones alone and is incomplete. Clone size and the V and J calls come from that table; the DNA yielded D and trimming. The sample shows approximately 170,000 clones, around 62% of them seen only once. Overall study results and limits: A further, later analysis showed that HLA-associated TCR beta chains (compared with equally common others) were more clonally expanded. TCR beta V- and J-gene trimming, according to a later analysis, was linked to a missense DCLRE1C variant.

The sequenced sample consisted of PBMCs. This sequence was found in a man aged 40-55 years in good health and CMV-seronegative. This chain connects TRBV5-1 to TRBJ2-5; the D is unclear. The DNA of the CDR3 is TGCGCCAGCAGCCCGACTCTCTCCTCGGTTGTGGAGACCCAGTACTTC. As protein: CASSPTLSSVVETQYF.